The 24 T cell receptor beta chains reported below all come from one sample, sequenced in a study of blood T cell repertoires in COVID-19. Profiling relied on immunoSEQ multiplex PCR, and the TCRdb table lists in-frame clones only, not all of them. The sample gives about 110,000 clones, approximately 68% of which show up once; 6% to 8.5% is in the top ten. Sample: peripheral blood. These receptors were obtained from a woman in her sixties with acute or convalescent COVID-19.

CDR3 residues: CASSSPGASYNSPLHF. The CDR3 DNA follows: TGTGCCAGCAGTTCACCAGGGGCCTCCTATAATTCACCCCTCCACTTT. This sequence joins TRBV6-5 and TRBJ1-6, with D perhaps TRBD1 (6 bases). CDR1 MNHEY and CDR2 SVGAGI come from the germline V gene. With 4 bases removed from V and 0 bases from J, the gap between germline ends came to 10 bases. The CDR3 extends over 16 amino acids.

The chain couples TRBV19 to TRBJ2-6; D is undetermined. Trimming pared 7 bases from V and 0 bases from J, leaving 4 bases between. Germline V gene data show CDR1 as LNHDA and CDR2 as SQIVND (reference sequence). The CDR3 is 13 residues long. This CDR3 reads CASKLSGANVLTF. In nucleotides, the CDR3 is TGTGCCAGTAAACTCTCTGGGGCCAACGTCCTGACTTTC.

V gene TRBV5-4 combines with J gene TRBJ2-5; 8 nucleotides agree with TRBD2. The CDR3 spans 16 residues. Trimming removed 5 bases from V and 2 bases from J; junction bases left unmatched: 11. CDR1 and CDR2 from the germline V gene are SGHNT and YYREEE (reference sequence). CDR3 DNA: TGTGCCAGCAGGAGGAGGGCGGGGGGTCCTCAAGAGACCCAGTACTTC. Translation: CASRRRAGGPQETQYF.

V usage is TRBV5-1 and J usage is TRBJ1-2; 7 bases line up with TRBD1. The germline CDR1 and CDR2 sequences are SGHRS and YFSETQ. V lost 2 bases and J lost 3; bases outside the gene matches: 4. This CDR3 region has 14 residues. CDR3 sequence reads: CASSFGQAHYGYTF. The CDR3 nucleotides read TGCGCCAGCAGCTTCGGACAGGCGCACTATGGCTACACCTTC.

The CDR3 region has the DNA TGTGCCAGCAGCTTAAACGGGGGGAGCTCCTACGAGCAGTACTTC. Amino acids: CASSLNGGSSYEQYF. The rearrangement links TRBV7-3 to TRBJ2-7, with 7 bases that match TRBD2. This CDR3 has 15 amino acids. Germline CDR1 is SGHTA and CDR2 is FQGTGA. V gave up 1 base and J gave up 0 bases; unmatched junction bases: 3. The full variable domain, completed using reference TRBV7-3 and TRBJ2-7, is GAGVSQTPSNKVTEKGKYVELRCDPISGHTALYWYRQSLGQGPEFLIYFQGTGAADDSGLPNDRFFAVRPEGSVSTLKIQRTERGDSAVYLCASSLNGGSSYEQYFGPGTRLTVT.

V is TRBV18 and J is TRBJ1-3; D ambiguous. The germline V gene encodes CDR1 KGHSH and CDR2 LQKENI. The CDR3 covers 13 residues. Trimming took 8 bases from V and 0 from J, leaving 8 bases between them. This chain's CDR3 is CASRTDSGNTIYF. The DNA of the CDR3 is TGTGCCAGCCGGACTGACTCTGGAAACACCATATATTTT.

The V call is TRBV10-3, the J call TRBJ2-5; 8 nucleotides match TRBD2. Looked up from germline, CDR1 is ENHRY and CDR2 is SYGVKD. With V trimmed by 0 bases and J by 1 base, 4 bases remained unmatched. The CDR3 length is 16 residues. The CDR3 reads CAISESTGGPQETQYF. In DNA form, the CDR3 reads TGTGCCATCAGTGAGTCGACGGGGGGGCCCCAAGAGACCCAGTACTTC.

This chain uses TRBV5-4 with TRBJ1-2, with TRBD1 as a possible D gene (5 bases). This CDR3 has 13 amino acids. Germline V gene data show CDR1 as SGHNT and CDR2 as YYREEE (reference sequence). Trimming took off 9 bases at V and 4 bases at J, with 16 bases between the two ends. Here the CDR3 reads CATRGEAGYGYTF. The CDR3 nucleotides are TGTGCCACCCGGGGGGAAGCTGGCTATGGCTACACCTTC.

The table lists this clone with a few counts. J is TRBJ1-5 and V is TRBV4-1; D unclear. The germline V gene encodes CDR1 MGHRA and CDR2 YSYEKL. Trimming took off 4 bases at V and 6 bases at J, with 13 bases between the two ends. The length of the CDR3 is 14 residues. The CDR3 nucleotides read TGCGCCAGCAGCCGGCAAGGCCTAGGTCAGCCCCAGCATTTT. Residues: CASSRQGLGQPQHF.

This chain connects TRBV7-8 to TRBJ1-1; 8 nucleotides agree with TRBD1. This CDR3 has 12 residues. Germline CDR1 reads SGHVS; CDR2 reads FQNEAQ. V shed 5 bases and J 9 bases; nucleotides not matched to a gene: 5. The CDR3 protein is CASSNRDRQAFF. As DNA, the CDR3 is TGTGCCAGCAGCAACCGGGACAGGCAAGCTTTCTTT.

The chain couples TRBV5-1 to TRBJ2-5; perhaps TRBD1 as D (6 bases). The CDR3 sequence is 14 residues long. V lost 0 bases and J 5 bases, leaving 11 bases between the germline ends. Germline CDR1 is SGHRS and CDR2 is YFSETQ. DNA for the CDR3: TGCGCCAGCAGCTTGGCCAGGGGCCTGGAGACCCAGTACTTC. Protein product: CASSLARGLETQYF.

The V call is TRBV10-3, the J call TRBJ1-6, with 7 bases fitting TRBD1. Germline CDR1 is ENHRY and CDR2 is SYGVKD. V shed 6 bases and J 6 bases; nucleotides not matched to a gene: 8. The CDR3 is made up of 15 amino acids. CDR3 sequence reads: CAIRATGTANSPLHF. DNA of the CDR3: TGTGCCATCAGAGCAACCGGGACAGCTAATTCACCCCTCCACTTT.

This clone was detected only a few times. CDR3 loop: CASSYLHQETQYF. The CDR3, as DNA: TGTGCCAGCAGTTACCTACACCAAGAGACCCAGTACTTC. The rearrangement links TRBV6-2 or TRBV6-3 to TRBJ2-5; D remains ambiguous. The CDR3 covers 13 residues. The V gene lost 2 bases and the J gene lost 0 bases, with 4 bases spanning the gap. Germline V gene sequence: CDR1 MNHEY, CDR2 SVGEGT.

The V gene is TRBV10-3, the J gene TRBJ1-3, with D tentatively TRBD1 (5 bases). V was cut by 7 bases and J by 0 bases, with 10 bases left in between. Germline assignment: CDR1 ENHRY and CDR2 SYGVKD. CDR3 length equals 14 residues. The CDR3 reads CAIKGESSGNTIYF. CDR3 DNA sequence: TGTGCCATCAAAGGGGAAAGCTCTGGAAACACCATATATTTT.

V is TRBV7-3 and J is TRBJ2-3; no firm D call. V lost 5 bases and J 2 bases, leaving 5 bases between the germline ends. The CDR3 runs to 12 residues. Germline V lookup: CDR1 SGHTA, CDR2 FQGTGA. The CDR3 spells CASSPNTDTQYF. The CDR3 bases are TGTGCCAGCAGCCCCAACACAGATACGCAGTATTTT.

The chain couples TRBV19 to TRBJ1-1; no definite D call. The germline V and J ends were trimmed by 0 bases and 6 bases, with 26 bases remaining between them. Germline values: CDR1 LNHDA, CDR2 SQIVND (reference sequence). CDR3 length equals 19 residues. The CDR3 sequence is CASSIDRKEKVEEVAEAFF. For the CDR3, the DNA is TGTGCCAGTAGTATAGATCGGAAGGAAAAGGTAGAGGAAGTCGCTGAAGCTTTCTTT. Full variable domain (remainder filled in from reference TRBV19 and TRBJ1-1): DGGITQSPKYLFRKEGQNVTLSCEQNLNHDAMYWYRQDPGQGLRLIYYSQIVNDFQKGDIAEGYSVSREKKESFPLTVTSAQKNPTAFYLCASSIDRKEKVEEVAEAFFGQGTRLTVV.

The chain recombines TRBV7-9 with TRBJ2-5; no clear D. V was shortened by 4 bases and J by 5 bases, with 2 bases between the two germline ends. The germline V gene has CDR1 SEHNR and CDR2 FQNEAQ (reference sequence). The CDR3 is 10 residues long. The DNA of the CDR3 is TGTGCCAGCAGCTCTGAGACCCAGTACTTC. It codes for CASSSETQYF.

The chain has TRBV6-2 or TRBV6-3 and TRBJ1-2, with TRBD1 as a possible D gene (6 bases). The CDR3 covers 13 residues. Per the germline V gene, CDR1 is MNHEY and CDR2 is SVGEGT. Trimming took off 6 bases at V and 5 bases at J, with 13 bases between the two ends. Here the CDR3 reads CASSRGGLYGYTF. The CDR3, as DNA: TGTGCCAGCAGCAGAGGGGGTCTTTATGGCTACACCTTC.

The chain uses TRBV30 and TRBJ1-2; D is unclear. This CDR3 is built from 13 residues. Trimming shortened V by 1 base and J by 2 bases, and 8 bases separated the two germline ends. The germline gives CDR1 GTSNPN, CDR2 SVGIG (reference sequence). Here the CDR3 reads CAWSEAGNYGYTF. CDR3 DNA sequence: TGTGCCTGGAGTGAGGCAGGAAACTATGGCTACACCTTC.

The rearrangement uses TRBV3-1 (or the pseudogene TRBV3-2) and TRBJ2-5, with TRBD1 as a possible D gene (6 bases). Trimming took off 4 bases at V and 1 base at J, with 10 bases between the two ends. The CDR3 is 14 residues long. CDR1 is LGHDT, CDR2 YNNKEL, per germline (reference sequence). CDR3 in DNA: TGTGCCAGCAGCCGGTCAGGGGCCCAAGAGACCCAGTACTTC. Amino acids: CASSRSGAQETQYF.

The rearrangement uses TRBV11-1 and TRBJ2-1; D gene uncertain. Germline V gene lookup returns CDR1 SGHAT and CDR2 FQDESV (reference sequence). This CDR3 has 14 residues. V dropped 4 bases and J dropped 8 bases, with 15 bases sitting between them. The CDR3: CASSSQDGWDEQFF. CDR3 sequence (DNA): TGTGCCAGCAGCTCCCAGGATGGGTGGGATGAGCAGTTCTTC.

The genes are TRBV7-9 and TRBJ2-7; D gene uncertain. This CDR3 has 12 amino acids. Trimming left V 0 bases short and J 6 bases short, with 6 bases between. Germline assignment: CDR1 SEHNR and CDR2 FQNEAQ (reference sequence). The CDR3 here is CASSLATVEQYF. CDR3 nucleotide sequence: TGTGCCAGCAGCTTAGCCACAGTCGAGCAGTACTTC. Full variable domain (missing parts from reference TRBV7-9 and TRBJ2-7): DTGVSQNPRHKITKRGQNVTFRCDPISEHNRLYWYRQTLGQGPEFLTYFQNEAQLEKSRLLSDRFSAERPKGSFSTLEIQRTEQGDSAMYLCASSLATVEQYFGPGTRLTVT.

This clone was detected once. The chain uses TRBV21-1 and TRBJ1-5. TRBV21-1 is shown as a pseudogene. The CDR3 runs 21 residues. The CDR3 loop is CASSDSNSRRTSAGPNQPQHF. The CDR3 nucleotides are TGTGCCAGCAGCGACTCAAACTCCCGTAGGACGTCGGCGGGGCCGAACCAGCCCCAGCATTTT.

CDR3: CASSLGGPNQPQHF. The CDR3 DNA follows: TGCGCCAGCAGCTTGGGGGGGCCAAATCAGCCCCAGCATTTT. V usage is TRBV5-1 and J usage is TRBJ1-5; D is perhaps TRBD1 (6 bases). The germline CDR1 and CDR2 sequences are SGHRS and YFSETQ. V dropped 0 bases and J dropped 4 bases, with 8 bases sitting between them. CDR3 length equals 14 residues.